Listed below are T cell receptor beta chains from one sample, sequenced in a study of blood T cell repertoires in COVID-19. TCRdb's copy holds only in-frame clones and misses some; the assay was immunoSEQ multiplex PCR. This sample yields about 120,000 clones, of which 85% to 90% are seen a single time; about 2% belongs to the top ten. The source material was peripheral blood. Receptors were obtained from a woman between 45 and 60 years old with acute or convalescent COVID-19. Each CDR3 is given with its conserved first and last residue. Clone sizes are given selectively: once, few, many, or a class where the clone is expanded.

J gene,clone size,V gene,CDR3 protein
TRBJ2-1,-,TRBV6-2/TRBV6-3,CASSLPSGDNEQFF
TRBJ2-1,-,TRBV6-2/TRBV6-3,CASSFPVPPPPAGPGNEQFF
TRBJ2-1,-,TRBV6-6,CASGGGSYNEQFF
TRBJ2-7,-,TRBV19,CASSIASASGRYEQYF
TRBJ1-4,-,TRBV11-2,CASSSPTGGYEKLFF
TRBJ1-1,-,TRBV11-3,CASSLGPGQGNSEAFF
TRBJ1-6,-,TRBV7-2,CASSPQGGSYNSPLHF
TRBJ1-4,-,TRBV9,CASSVVQGGKLFF
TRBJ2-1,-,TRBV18,CASSGGERLSYNEQFF
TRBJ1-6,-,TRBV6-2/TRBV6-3,CASSYKDRVNSPLHF
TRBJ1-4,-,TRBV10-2,CASSDPTGFNEKLFF
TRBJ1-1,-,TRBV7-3,CASSLTYVGANTEAFF
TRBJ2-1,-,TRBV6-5,CASRRQGGNEQFF
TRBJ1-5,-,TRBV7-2,CASSLVGGYQPQHF
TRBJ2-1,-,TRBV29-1,CSVGGSGEQFF
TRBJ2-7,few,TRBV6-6,CASSLGLYEQYF
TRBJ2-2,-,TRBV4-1,CASSQAWNTGELFF
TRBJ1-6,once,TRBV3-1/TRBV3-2,CASSQSGTVYNSPLHF
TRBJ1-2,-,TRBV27,CASSLKQGNGYGYTF
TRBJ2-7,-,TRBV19,CASSGAGGIYEQYF
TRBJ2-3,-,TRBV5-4,CASSRAGGTDTQYF
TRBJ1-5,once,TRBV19,CASIQSASGNQPQHF
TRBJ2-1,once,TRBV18,CASSQNSGSSYNEQFF
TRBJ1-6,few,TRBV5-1,CASTTGQPPLHF
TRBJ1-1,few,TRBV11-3,CASSLVAGGYTEAFF
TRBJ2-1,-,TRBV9,CASSVATRGQGGQFF
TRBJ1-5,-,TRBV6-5,CASSYFGDQPQHF
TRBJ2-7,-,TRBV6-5,CASSYSSRGYEQYF
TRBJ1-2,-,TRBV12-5,CASGSGFGYTF
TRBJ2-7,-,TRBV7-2,CASSSYSPSEQYF
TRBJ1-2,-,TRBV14,CASSPLDSVRYGYTF
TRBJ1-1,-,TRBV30,CAWSVQGWSEAFF
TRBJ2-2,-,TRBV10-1,CASSEGSNTGELFF
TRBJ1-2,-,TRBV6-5,CASKKQDNYGYTF
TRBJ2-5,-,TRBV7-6,CASTKPRDRGEETQYF
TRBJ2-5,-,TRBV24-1,CATSDQTLGGETQYF
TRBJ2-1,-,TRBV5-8,CASSWIGGYNEQFF
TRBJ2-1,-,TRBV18,CASSPQDKGVEQFF
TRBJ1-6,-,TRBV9,CASSAGQGGSPLHF
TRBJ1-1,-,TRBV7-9,CASSPSDKMNTEAFF
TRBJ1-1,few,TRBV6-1,CASSEAGGSAEAFF
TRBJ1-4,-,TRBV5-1,CASSPGQSNEKLFF
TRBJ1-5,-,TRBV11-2,CASSLDFQQPQHF
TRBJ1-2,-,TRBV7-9,CASSLIEDRASGYTF
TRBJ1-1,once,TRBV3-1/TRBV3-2,CASSQLGTEMNTEAFF
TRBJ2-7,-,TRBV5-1,CASSYGTGTGYEQYF
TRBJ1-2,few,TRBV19,CASSIGENYGYTF
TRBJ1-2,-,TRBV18,CASSPETGPYGYTF
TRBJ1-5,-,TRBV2,CASSEALTGSGPQHF